This T cell receptor beta chain originates from a study of technical replicates of blood from several donors. This CDR3 has 16 residues. Germline V gene lookup returns CDR1 SGHTA and CDR2 FQGNSA. Trimming at V came to 4 bases and at J to 2 bases, leaving 8 bases not matched to a gene. Data came from immunoSEQ multiplex PCR; TCRdb stores just in-frame clones and leaves some out. Of under 85,000 clones listed, roughly 86% are singletons. V is TRBV7-2 and J is TRBJ2-3; 8 nucleotides line up with TRBD1. This receptor was taken from a human donor in good health. Some clones in this sample may be carry-over from other donors' samples. Sequencing input: PBMCs. The CDR3 nucleotides read TGTGCCAGCAGCTCGCAGGGGGACAGGATCACAGATACGCAGTATTTT. Its translation: CASSSQGDRITDTQYF. The entire variable domain, with the rest obtained from reference TRBV7-2 and TRBJ2-3, is as follows: GAGVSQSPSNKVTEKGKDVELRCDPISGHTALYWYRQSLGQGLEFLIYFQGNSAPDKSGLPSDRFSAERTGGSVSTLTIQRTQQEDSAVYLCASSSQGDRITDTQYFGPGTRLTVL.